The rows below give T cell receptor beta chains drawn from one sample of a study of blood T cell repertoires in COVID-19. Using immunoSEQ multiplex PCR, the repertoire was profiled, and TCRdb retains in-frame clones only, with some absent. The sample includes 270,000 or so clones, approximately 88% of them seen just once. Input material: PBMCs or T cells enriched from blood (not recorded which). Receptors were obtained from a woman aged 40 to 50 with acute COVID-19. Both conserved end residues are part of each CDR3. D genes are given only for firm matches. Not all rows give a size; the values are once, few, many and, for expanded clones, a class.

v_gene	j_gene	abundance	d_gene	CDR3nt	CDR3aa
TRBV2	TRBJ1-1	NA	TRBD1	TGTGCCAGCAGCCATACAGGGGGCACTGAAGCTTTCTTT	CASSHTGGTEAFF
TRBV6-5	TRBJ1-4	NA	NA	TGTGCCAGCAGTTACCGGTTCGAGGCAACTAATGAAAAACTGTTTTTT	CASSYRFEATNEKLFF
TRBV5-1	TRBJ1-2	NA	NA	TGCGCCAGCAGGGACAGTCCTAACTATGGCTACACCTTC	CASRDSPNYGYTF
TRBV18	TRBJ1-1	NA	NA	TGTGCCAGCTCACCTGGACAGTGGATGAACACTGAAGCTTTCTTT	CASSPGQWMNTEAFF
TRBV27	TRBJ2-1	NA	NA	TGTGCCAGCAGTCGGGGTACAGCCTCCTACAATGAGCAGTTCTTC	CASSRGTASYNEQFF
TRBV5-1	TRBJ2-5	NA	TRBD1	TGCGCCAGCAGCTTCCAGGGGGTTGATGAGACCCAGTACTTC	CASSFQGVDETQYF
TRBV5-8	TRBJ2-1	NA	NA	TGTGCCAGCAGCTTGGCCCCAGAACCCCCAGCGGATGAGCAGTTCTTC	CASSLAPEPPADEQFF
TRBV5-5	TRBJ2-2	few	TRBD2	TGTGCCAGCAGCCACTCACTAGCGGGGAACACCGGGGAGCTGTTTTTT	CASSHSLAGNTGELFF
TRBV5-4	TRBJ2-7	NA	TRBD2	TGTGCCAGCAGCCAAATCAGTAGCGGGAGGGGCTCCTACGAGCAGTACTTC	CASSQISSGRGSYEQYF
TRBV6-5	TRBJ1-1	NA	NA	TGTGCCAGCAGTTCTACCCAGGCCAATAAGAACACTGAAGCTTTCTTT	CASSSTQANKNTEAFF
TRBV7-6	TRBJ2-7	NA	NA	TGTGCCAGCAGCCCCCGCGGAGGGCCGGAGGACGAGCAGTACTTC	CASSPRGGPEDEQYF
TRBV7-2	TRBJ2-1	NA	NA	TGTGCCAGCAGCTTTCCAGGGGTGAATGAGCAGTTCTTC	CASSFPGVNEQFF
TRBV19	TRBJ2-1	few	NA	TGTGCCAGTAGCATTTCCGCGATAGACTACAATGAGCAGTTCTTC	CASSISAIDYNEQFF
TRBV27	TRBJ1-1	NA	TRBD1	TGTGCCAGCAGTTTCGGACAGGCCACTGAAGCTTTCTTT	CASSFGQATEAFF
TRBV5-1	TRBJ2-2	NA	NA	TGCGCCAGCAGCTTGGCCAGTTACACCGGGGAGCTGTTTTTT	CASSLASYTGELFF
TRBV15	TRBJ1-1	NA	NA	TGTGCCACCAGCAGTCAGACATTGCCCACTGAAGCTTTCTTT	CATSSQTLPTEAFF
TRBV7-4	TRBJ2-3	NA	NA	TGTGCCAGCAGCTTAGCGGCCCCCCACCCCGCCCCAGATACGCAGTATTTT	CASSLAAPHPAPDTQYF
TRBV5-4	TRBJ2-3	many	NA	TGTGCCAGCAGCTTGGGGGCGGGGACCACAGATACGCAGTATTTT	CASSLGAGTTDTQYF
TRBV7-9	TRBJ2-2	NA	NA	TGTGCCAGCAGCTTAGATAGCGGGAACACCGGGGAGCTGTTTTTT	CASSLDSGNTGELFF
TRBV18	TRBJ1-3	NA	TRBD1	TGTGCCAGCGCGACCAGGTCAGGGGGTTACTCTGGAAACACCATATATTTT	CASATRSGGYSGNTIYF
TRBV19	TRBJ2-6	NA	TRBD2	TGTGCCAGTAGTGTCCTAGGGCGGGAGTCTGGGGCCAACGTCCTGACTTTC	CASSVLGRESGANVLTF
TRBV19	TRBJ1-2	NA	NA	TGTGCCAGTAGAGACCGGGACACAGGCTATGGCTACACCTTC	CASRDRDTGYGYTF
TRBV11-3	TRBJ2-1	once	TRBD2	TGTGCCAGCAGCTCGCTAGAGGCTTGGACTAGCCGTAATGAGCAGTTCTTC	CASSSLEAWTSRNEQFF
TRBV28	TRBJ2-7	NA	TRBD2	TGTGCCAGCAGATGGACTAGCGGATCCTACGAGCAGTACTTC	CASRWTSGSYEQYF
TRBV6-1	TRBJ1-5	NA	NA	TGTGCCAGCAGTGAGAGACAGGGCAATCAGCCCCAGCATTTT	CASSERQGNQPQHF
TRBV18	TRBJ1-6	once	NA	TGTGCCAGCTCACCGAGACAGTGGGGCGATTCACCCCTCCACTTT	CASSPRQWGDSPLHF
TRBV19	TRBJ2-7	NA	NA	TGTGCCAGTAGTTCGTGGGGGCCTACCTACGAGCAGTACTTC	CASSSWGPTYEQYF
TRBV19	TRBJ2-2	NA	TRBD1	TGTGCCAGTAGTCCCAGGACAGGGTTCAGGGAGCTGTTTTTT	CASSPRTGFRELFF
TRBV20-1	TRBJ1-4	NA	TRBD1	TGCAGTGCCAGTACCGGGGACAGGGGCTTACTGGAAAAACTGTTTTTT	CSASTGDRGLLEKLFF